This TCR beta chain was captured in a study of T cell changes during pregnancy in multiple sclerosis. Germline CDR1 is SNHLY and CDR2 is FYNNEI. V was cut by 2 bases and J by 2 bases, with 12 bases left in between. The CDR3 has 15 amino acids. Here immunoSEQ multiplex PCR was the method, and the copy in TCRdb shows in-frame clones only, minus some. The sample holds around 63,000 clones, roughly 92% seen once. Specimen: CD8+ T cells from peripheral blood mononuclear cells, collected in the third trimester of pregnancy. The J gene is TRBJ1-1, the V gene TRBV2, with D possibly being TRBD1 (6 bases). The sequence derives from a female donor in good health, enrolled as a control in a pregnancy study. Here the CDR3 DNA reads TGTGCCAGCAGTGAAAGGACAGTCGCAAACACTGAAGCTTTCTTT. Its protein is CASSERTVANTEAFF.